The 23 T cell receptor beta chains in this list originate from one sample, sequenced in a study of spatial heterogeneity in lung cancer (dated by TCRdb to 2018 to 2020). What this sample's time point label stands for: sample taken at primary tumor resection. Libraries were constructed by 5' RACE. The data were produced on a NextSeq 500. The public reads were reprocessed in TCRdb via fastp at Q25 and MiXCR, keeping in-frame beta chains. Identical CDR3 proteins give one entry, which carries the most common genes and DNA. For this sample there are roughly 15,000 distinct CDR3 sequences; 3% to 4.5% appear just once. The biggest ten clones account for 9.8% of the sample. The material sequenced was normal lung tissue next to the tumor, taken at surgery. The origin of the receptors is a male donor with early-stage non-small cell lung cancer.

This clonotype has ten or more counts. With the library built for alpha chains, this beta chain is off target and its frequency is not meaningful. The V and J genes are TRBV28 and TRBJ2-3; 8 bases agree with TRBD2. Looked up from germline, CDR1 is MDHEN and CDR2 is SYDVKM. After removal of 10 bases from V and 5 bases from J, the junction contained 5 bases not matched to a gene. The CDR3 spans 12 residues. The CDR3 is CATRGGLDTQYF. The CDR3 region has the DNA TGTGCCACTCGGGGGGGTCTAGATACGCAGTATTTT.

The table lists this clonotype with many counts. This beta chain slipped into a library made for alpha chains as a stray read, so its size is not meaningful. This sequence joins TRBV5-1 and TRBJ1-2; D perhaps matches TRBD1 (5 bases). The germline V gene has CDR1 SGHRS and CDR2 YFSETQ. V was pared by 0 bases and J by 4 bases, with 10 bases between. This CDR3 is built from 14 residues. CDR3 DNA sequence: TGCGCCAGCAGCTTGGCGCAGGGCGGCTATGGCTACACCTTC. Its translation: CASSLAQGGYGYTF.

This clonotype was seen many times. The library was designed around alpha chains, so this beta chain is a stray read whose abundance carries little weight. The chain combines TRBV12-3 or TRBV12-4 with TRBJ2-7; D is possibly TRBD1 (5 bases). The CDR3 length is 14 residues. V was clipped by 6 bases and J by 0 bases, with 12 bases between them. The CDR3 sequence is CASRHSGHSYEQYF. The CDR3 bases are TGTGCCAGCAGGCACTCAGGGCACTCCTACGAGCAGTACTTC.

In this sample, this clonotype turned up many times. Since the library was made to target alpha chains, this beta chain is a stray read and its abundance is not meaningful. This chain uses TRBV5-6 with TRBJ1-2; the D is unclear. Germline CDR1 is SGHDT and CDR2 is YYEEEE. The CDR3 consists of 16 residues. Between the trimmed V and J ends, which lost 1 base and 1 base, there was a span of 14 bases. The CDR3 bases are TGTGCCAGCAGCTTGATTTCAGACATCCTTAACTATGGCTACACCTTC. This encodes CASSLISDILNYGYTF.

This clonotype was detected ten times or more. This beta chain is a stray sequence in a library constructed for alpha chains; its clone size is not meaningful. The chain is built from TRBV24-1 and TRBJ2-2, with TRBD2 matching 9 bases. This CDR3 is built from 17 residues. Germline lookup yields CDR1 KGHDR and CDR2 SFDVKD. The V segment lost 5 bases and the J segment 5 bases; nucleotides outside the gene matches: 11. CDR3 protein: CATSVATAGGRTGELFF. For the CDR3, the DNA is TGTGCCACCAGTGTCGCTACAGCGGGAGGAAGGACCGGGGAGCTGTTTTTT.

This clonotype was seen repeatedly, ten times or more. This beta chain lies outside the target of a library built for alpha chains; its clone size means little. The chain combines TRBV7-6 with TRBJ1-1, with D tentatively TRBD1 (6 bases). Germline values: CDR1 SGHVS, CDR2 FNYEAQ. The CDR3 sequence is 11 residues long. V was cut by 4 bases and J by 8 bases, with 8 bases left in between. CDR3 coding DNA: TGTGCCAGCAGCTCAGGGGTGGAAGCTTTCTTT. Amino acids: CASSSGVEAFF.

This clonotype appeared many times. This beta chain lies outside the target of a library built for alpha chains; its clone size means little. The chain is built from TRBV9 and TRBJ2-1, with 8 bases aligning to TRBD2. The CDR3 covers 14 residues. Germline-derived CDR1 and CDR2 are SGDLS and YYNGEE. The trim removed 0 bases at V and 7 bases at J, leaving 3 bases unmatched. The CDR3 DNA is TGTGCCAGCAGCGTAGAATCTAGCGGGAATGAGCAGTTCTTC. Amino acids: CASSVESSGNEQFF.

This clonotype was seen at least ten times. This beta chain lies outside the target of a library built for alpha chains; its clone size means little. J is TRBJ2-7 and V is TRBV20-1, with D unresolved. The CDR3 loop spans 11 amino acids. Germline V gene data show CDR1 as DFQATT and CDR2 as SNEGSKA (reference sequence). V was shortened by 1 base and J by 7 bases, with 8 bases between the two germline ends. DNA of the CDR3: TGCAGTGCTAGAGGGTTAGAGGAGCAGTACTTC. Its translation: CSARGLEEQYF.

This clonotype appeared many times. This beta chain came through as a stray read in a library set up for alpha chains, and its size says little. The J gene is TRBJ2-3, the V gene TRBV7-2, with unresolved D. This CDR3 has 12 residues. Germline CDR1 SGHTA, CDR2 FQGNSA. Trimming pared 6 bases from V and 0 bases from J, leaving 4 bases between. The CDR3: CASSPSTDTQYF. The CDR3, as DNA: TGTGCCAGCAGTCCTAGCACAGATACGCAGTATTTT.

Ten or more counts support this clonotype. This beta chain is a stray read from a library made for alpha chains; its abundance is not meaningful. The chain links TRBV3-1 to TRBJ2-7, with 8 bases aligning to TRBD1. The CDR3 is 15 residues long. The V gene end was trimmed by 3 bases and the J gene end by 0 bases; junction bases not matched to a gene: 4. The germline gives CDR1 LGHDT, CDR2 YNNKEL (reference sequence). DNA for the CDR3: TGTGCCAGCAGCCAGGGACAGGACCTCTCCTACGAGCAGTACTTC. Translated: CASSQGQDLSYEQYF.

This clonotype appeared many times. Found in a library prepared for alpha chains, this beta chain is an off-target read, and its abundance has little meaning. The chain couples TRBV4-1 to TRBJ1-2; the D gene is possibly TRBD1 (6 bases). The V and J ends lost 0 bases and 4 bases respectively, with 12 bases between them. Germline V gives CDR1 MGHRA, CDR2 YSYEKL. This CDR3 has 15 amino acids. The CDR3 bases are TGCGCCAGCAGCCAAGAAGAGGGGGTTAGCTATGGCTACACCTTC. Residues: CASSQEEGVSYGYTF.

At least ten counts were recorded for this clonotype. A library made for alpha chains picked up this beta chain off target, so its size means little. This chain links TRBV9 with TRBJ2-3; D is unresolved. Germline CDR1 is SGDLS and CDR2 is YYNGEE. Trimming cost V 0 bases and J 2 bases, with 4 bases left between them. There are 13 residues in the CDR3. Written as DNA, the CDR3 is TGTGCCAGCAGCGTAGGAATCACAGATACGCAGTATTTT. It codes for CASSVGITDTQYF.

This clonotype has ten or more counts. Little can be read into the size of this beta chain, an off-target read in a library designed for alpha chains. The chain joins TRBV11-2 to TRBJ2-1; a weak D match, TRBD2 (5 bases). The CDR3 covers 13 residues. Germline V gene data show CDR1 as SGHAT and CDR2 as FQNNGV. V lost 1 base and J 4 bases, leaving 5 bases between the germline ends. The CDR3 nucleotides read TGTGCCAGCAGCTTAGGGACTTACAATGAGCAGTTCTTC. This translates into CASSLGTYNEQFF.

This clonotype was seen repeatedly, ten times or more. The library was built for alpha chains, so this beta chain is an off-target read and its size means little. CDR3 amino acids: CSASTFSSESYEQYF. DNA for the CDR3: TGCAGTGCTAGTACTTTTTCTAGCGAGTCCTACGAGCAGTACTTC. J is TRBJ2-7 and V is TRBV20-1; tentative D call: TRBD2 (6 bases). Germline V gives CDR1 DFQATT, CDR2 SNEGSKA (reference sequence). Trimming removed 3 bases from V and 1 base from J, with 16 bases in between. CDR3 length equals 15 residues.

This clonotype was detected many times. As an off-target read in a library built for alpha chains, this beta chain has a frequency of little significance. The rearrangement joins TRBV20-1 to TRBJ2-7, with D possibly being TRBD2 (6 bases). V was clipped by 5 bases and J by 2 bases, with 13 bases between them. Germline V gene data show CDR1 as DFQATT and CDR2 as SNEGSKA (reference sequence). CDR3 length: 13 residues. CDR3 sequence reads: CSARREITYEQYF. The CDR3 region has the DNA TGCAGTGCTCGCCGGGAGATTACCTACGAGCAGTACTTC.

This clonotype occurred many times. Because this beta chain is a stray read in a library intended to capture alpha chains, its abundance should not be given much weight. The J gene is TRBJ1-1, the V gene TRBV29-1; D not certain. The V end was cut by 4 bases, the J end by 1 base, with 7 bases between. The V gene's germline CDR1 is SQVTM and CDR2 ANQGSEA. CDR3 length: 12 residues. Written as DNA, the CDR3 is TGCAGCGTTGTTGGGGAGAACACTGAAGCTTTCTTT. Translated: CSVVGENTEAFF.

This clonotype was seen many times. The size of this beta chain means little, since it is a stray read in a library made for alpha chains. The V and J genes are TRBV6-2 or TRBV6-3 and TRBJ1-2; D unclear. V was shortened by 6 bases and J by 4 bases, with 15 bases between the two germline ends. Germline loops: CDR1 MNHEY, CDR2 SVGEGT. CDR3 length: 14 residues. The CDR3 spells CASSPAGLSYGYTF. The CDR3 DNA reads TGTGCCAGCAGCCCCGCCGGCTTGAGCTATGGCTACACCTTC.

This clonotype is termed medium-sized. For a library built for alpha chains, this beta chain is a stray read; little rests on its size. The gene calls are TRBV25-1 and TRBJ1-1, with 9 bases fitting TRBD1. CDR1 and CDR2 from the germline V gene are MGHDK and SYGVNS. V lost 6 bases to trimming and J lost 1 base; unmatched junction nucleotides: 9. CDR3 length: 16 amino acids. The CDR3 DNA reads TGTGCCAGCAGCTACGGGACAGGGAAGGCGAACACTGAAGCTTTCTTT. It specifies CASSYGTGKANTEAFF.

At least ten counts were recorded for this clonotype. Because the library targeted alpha chains, this beta chain is an off-target read whose size means little. The chain recombines TRBV27 with TRBJ2-7; 10 bases line up with TRBD2. J was trimmed by 6 bases and V by 2 bases; bases with no gene match: 4. This CDR3 has 14 residues. The germline V gene encodes CDR1 MNHEY and CDR2 SMNVEV (reference sequence). The CDR3 sequence is CASSLGASGSEQYF. CDR3 nucleotide sequence: TGTGCCAGCAGTTTAGGCGCTAGCGGGAGCGAGCAGTACTTC.

This clonotype came up a few times. Found in a library prepared for alpha chains, this beta chain is an off-target read, and its abundance has little meaning. The gene calls are TRBV6-1 and TRBJ2-5; D may be TRBD1 (6 bases). The ends were cut back, 2 bases at V and 3 bases at J, with 7 bases in the middle. CDR3 length: 13 amino acids. Per germline, CDR1 MNHNS and CDR2 SASEGT. CDR3 in amino acids: CASSEYREETQYF. DNA for the CDR3: TGTGCCAGCAGTGAATACAGGGAAGAGACCCAGTACTTC.

This clonotype was observed many times. This beta chain was picked up by a library intended for alpha chains and is off target, so its count carries little meaning. This sequence joins TRBV5-1 and TRBJ1-1, with 8 bases identical to TRBD1. Germline CDR1 SGHRS, CDR2 YFSETQ. The CDR3 is made up of 13 amino acids. The junction had 1 base not matched to a gene; V was cut back by 2 bases and J by 4 bases. The CDR3, as DNA: TGCGCCAGCAGCTTTGGACAGGGCACTGAAGCTTTCTTT. Protein product: CASSFGQGTEAFF.

This clonotype was detected many times. This beta chain is an off-target read within a library intended for alpha chains, so its frequency means little. The CDR3 DNA is TGCGCCAGCAGGTTATTAGCGGGAGGTTTAAACGAGCAGTACTTC. Amino acids: CASRLLAGGLNEQYF. The chain employs TRBV5-1 and TRBJ2-7; 10 nucleotides line up with TRBD2. Germline CDR1 SGHRS, CDR2 YFSETQ. The CDR3 consists of 15 residues. J lost 5 bases, V lost 5 bases, and 10 bases had no gene match.

This clonotype was seen at least ten times. Little can be read into the size of this beta chain, an off-target read in a library designed for alpha chains. The rearrangement uses TRBV12-3 or TRBV12-4 and TRBJ2-7; a possible D gene is TRBD2 (6 bases). The ends were cut back, 6 bases at V and 6 bases at J, with 12 bases in the middle. The CDR3 is 12 amino acids. The CDR3 reads CASSLMGGEQYF. The CDR3 DNA sequence: TGTGCCAGCAGCCTCATGGGGGGCGAGCAGTACTTC.